This TCR beta chain originates from a study of blood T cell repertoires in COVID-19. This clone appeared a single time. V lost 11 bases and J 1 base, leaving 12 bases between the germline ends. Germline V gene lookup returns CDR1 WSHSY and CDR2 SAAADI. This CDR3 is built from 14 residues. Participant ages covered roughly 18 to 89 years across around 25 US areas. Participants had their cohort set by participant-reported clinical history. Symptom resolution, clearance, or two negative PCRs marked the recovered donors of Cohort 3. The method was immunoSEQ multiplex PCR; TCRdb's version includes in-frame clones alone and lacks a portion of them. The sample has 330,000 or so clones; 75% to 90% are singletons.

The origin of this receptor is a man aged 25-45 years who had recovered from COVID-19. V usage is TRBV10-2 and J usage is TRBJ2-6, with D unresolved. The specimen sequenced was PBMCs or T cells enriched from blood (not recorded which). CDR3 loop: CAAALGSGANVLTF. As DNA, the CDR3 is TGCGCCGCCGCGCTAGGATCTGGGGCCAACGTCCTGACTTTC.